The present T cell receptor beta chain was sequenced within a study of blood T cell repertoires in COVID-19. At the level of the study: COVID-19 samples collected from the United States, Italy and Spain covered acute and convalescent phases.

The sample holds a few counts of this clone. In the original workflow: Amplifying reference gene primers gave estimates of nucleated cell counts. Libraries were prepared by immunoSEQ multiplex PCR; TCRdb keeps only in-frame clonotypes and omits some of them. V, J and clone size derive from that table, while D and trimming were established from the DNA sequence. The sample includes approximately 58,000 clones, over 75% seen only once; the top ten take roughly 30%. The specimen was peripheral blood. This TCR came from a man aged 60-69 years with COVID-19, enrolled during active disease.

CDR3 in amino acids: CASSRAGTGGNSPLHF. The CDR3 nucleotides are TGCGCCAGCAGCCGCGCCGGGACAGGGGGGAATTCACCCCTCCACTTT. The chain is built from TRBV4-1 and TRBJ1-6; 11 bases agree with TRBD1. The CDR3 sequence is 16 residues long. Per germline, CDR1 MGHRA and CDR2 YSYEKL. Trimming took 4 bases from V and 7 from J; bases not matched to a gene: 6.